Listed here is a single T cell receptor beta chain. This specimen comes from a study of blood T cell repertoires in COVID-19. Looking at the study overall: The United States, Italy and Spain supplied acute and convalescent COVID-19 samples. Sample material is recorded as cDNA or gDNA derived from T cells, B-cell-depleted T cells, or PBMCs.

V lost 4 bases to trimming and J lost 4 bases, with 7 bases between them. The CDR3 loop spans 12 amino acids. Germline CDR1 is SGHRS and CDR2 is YFSETQ. In the source study's methods: Amplification from reference gene primers served as the basis for estimated nucleated cell counts. Libraries were prepared by immunoSEQ multiplex PCR; TCRdb keeps only in-frame clonotypes and omits some of them. D and trimming come from the DNA, and the V and J calls and clone size come from that table. The sample carries approximately 40,000 clones, roughly 90% recorded once. The TCR comes from a man between 60 and 75 years old with acute or convalescent COVID-19. The chain joins TRBV5-1 to TRBJ2-3; no clear D. The sequencing input was peripheral blood. The CDR3 DNA is TGCGCCAGCAGCCCCCCCGCAGATACGCAGTATTTT. Protein: CASSPPADTQYF. The entire variable domain, with the rest obtained from reference TRBV5-1 and TRBJ2-3, is as follows: KAGVTQTPRYLIKTRGQQVTLSCSPISGHRSVSWYQQTPGQGLQFLFEYFSETQRNKGNFPGRFSGRQFSNSRSEMNVSTLELGDSALYLCASSPPADTQYFGPGTRLTVL.